One T cell receptor beta chain is described in this entry. The data belong to a study of identical twins. TCRdb recomputed calls from the 5' RACE reads with MiXCR, one row per CDR3 protein. The sample carries just over 450,000 distinct CDR3 sequences, over 12% recorded once. The sample was also linked to a second study, of yellow fever vaccine responses in identical twins.

This TCR was recovered from a young woman in good health. Sequencing was performed on CD4+ T cells sorted from blood.

For the CDR3, the DNA is TGTGCCAGCAGCTTATCGCACGGATCCTACAATGAGCAGTTCTTC. Protein sequence: CASSLSHGSYNEQFF. This rearrangement joins TRBV7-3 to TRBJ2-1; D gene ambiguous. CDR1 and CDR2 from the germline V gene are SGHTA and FQGTGA. V was cut by 2 bases and J by 1 base, with 9 bases left in between. This CDR3 is built from 15 residues.